Presented here are 32 T cell receptor beta chains from one specimen sequenced in a study of cytomegalovirus exposure and HLA in healthy donors. The PCR contained 60 Vbeta and 13 Jbeta primers. Some clones are missing from TCRdb's copy, which holds only in-frame ones; the method was immunoSEQ multiplex PCR. The data show more than 85,000 clones, roughly 80% seen once. The sequenced sample was PBMCs. The receptor set was obtained from a female donor in good health and CMV-seronegative.

This CDR3 reads CASSPGADTQYF. In nucleotides, the CDR3 is TGTGCCAGCAGCCCAGGGGCAGATACGCAGTATTTT. The rearrangement joins TRBV11-3 to TRBJ2-3, with D possibly matching TRBD1 (6 bases). CDR3 length equals 12 residues. Germline-derived CDR1 and CDR2 are SGHNT and YENEEA. V shed 5 bases and J shed 4 bases, with 7 bases lying between them.

The chain uses TRBV7-2 and TRBJ2-4; the match to TRBD2 covers 11 bases. Germline assignment: CDR1 SGHTA and CDR2 FQGNSA. This CDR3 is built from 18 residues. Losses at the gene ends were 1 base for V and 3 bases for J; bases not matched to a gene: 8. DNA for the CDR3: TGTGCCAGCAGCTTAGAACCCCCGGGACTAGCGGTCAAAAACATTCAGTACTTC. Protein sequence: CASSLEPPGLAVKNIQYF.

The chain joins TRBV7-9 to TRBJ2-1; 10 bases are a match to TRBD1. The germline V gene has CDR1 SEHNR and CDR2 FQNEAQ (reference sequence). Trimming removed 5 bases from V and 4 bases from J; junction bases left unmatched: 11. The CDR3 contains 17 residues. This CDR3 reads CASSPRGGTGVYNEQFF. The DNA for the CDR3 is TGTGCCAGCAGCCCCCGGGGGGGGACAGGGGTATACAATGAGCAGTTCTTC.

This clone was found once. The V and J genes are TRBV6-6 and TRBJ2-1; TRBD1 matches 11 bases. The CDR3 spans 15 residues. From germline, CDR1 is MNHNY and CDR2 SVGAGI (reference sequence). V trimming: 5 bases; J trimming: 6 bases; junction bases outside the gene matches: 6. The CDR3 reads CASSMRDRGTNEQFF. In DNA form, the CDR3 reads TGTGCCAGCAGTATGCGGGACAGGGGGACCAATGAGCAGTTCTTC.

This chain joins TRBV13 and TRBJ2-6; TRBD1 agrees at 7 bases. This CDR3 contains 14 residues. Per the germline V gene, CDR1 is PRHDT and CDR2 is FYEKMQ (reference sequence). V lost 4 bases to trimming and J lost 4 bases; unmatched junction nucleotides: 1. The DNA of the CDR3 is TGTGCCAGCAGCTGGACAGGAGGGGCCAACGTCCTGACTTTC. Translating it yields CASSWTGGANVLTF.

The table lists this clone with a count of one. The chain links TRBV7-9 to TRBJ2-5, with D possibly being TRBD1 (6 bases). The J call may be in error: the DNA end matches TRBJ2-7 better. Germline-derived CDR1 and CDR2 are SEHNR and FQNEAQ (reference sequence). This CDR3 spans 15 amino acids. The CDR3 protein is CASSPQQGRGYEQYF. The CDR3 coding sequence is TGTGCCAGCAGCCCCCAACAGGGTCGGGGCTACGAGCAGTACTTC.

This clone was recorded a few times. The chain joins TRBV28 to TRBJ2-5; D might be TRBD2 (6 bases). The J call may be wrong; the DNA end is better matched by TRBJ2-7. Germline values: CDR1 MDHEN, CDR2 SYDVKM. This CDR3 comprises 13 residues. CDR3 nucleotide sequence: TGTGCCAGCACCGGGACTTTATCCTACGAGCAGTACTTC. Amino acid sequence: CASTGTLSYEQYF.

V gene TRBV7-8 combines with J gene TRBJ2-7; tentative D call: TRBD1 (6 bases). CDR1 and CDR2 from the germline V gene are SGHVS and FQNEAQ. This CDR3 is 18 amino acids long. V was clipped by 2 bases and J by 0 bases, with 20 bases between them. The CDR3: CASSLTTTGIRVSYEQYF. CDR3 in DNA: TGTGCCAGCAGCTTAACCACCACAGGGATCCGGGTCTCCTACGAGCAGTACTTC.

In its sample, this clone was seen once. This chain connects TRBV28 to TRBJ1-6; TRBD1 is a possible D gene (6 bases). The CDR3 extends over 16 amino acids. CDR1 and CDR2 from the germline V gene are MDHEN and SYDVKM. V lost 2 bases, J lost 8 bases, and 16 bases lay in between. The DNA of the CDR3 is TGTGCCAGCAGTTTAGGTGGGGGGGCCCAGTATTCACCCCTCCACTTT. Translated, it gives CASSLGGGAQYSPLHF. The full variable domain, with the rest looked up from reference TRBV28 and TRBJ1-6, is DVKVTQSSRYLVKRTGEKVFLECVQDMDHENMFWYRQDPGLGLRLIYFSYDVKMKEKGDIPEGYSVSREKKERFSLILESASTNQTSMYLCASSLGGGAQYSPLHFGNGTRLTVT.

V gene TRBV10-3 combines with J gene TRBJ2-3; 7 nucleotides line up with TRBD1. The CDR3 sequence is 15 residues long. Per germline, CDR1 ENHRY and CDR2 SYGVKD. Unmatched junction bases numbered 9, after V lost 7 bases and J lost 2 bases. The CDR3 coding sequence is TGTGCCATCAACAAGCAGGACAGGTACACAGATACGCAGTATTTT. Protein product: CAINKQDRYTDTQYF.

This chain uses TRBV7-8 with TRBJ1-5; 10 bases map to TRBD1. Germline V gene lookup returns CDR1 SGHVS and CDR2 FQNEAQ. J was trimmed by 4 bases and V by 0 bases; bases with no gene match: 3. This CDR3 comprises 16 residues. The CDR3: CASSLAPGQGNQPQHF. CDR3 nucleotide sequence: TGTGCCAGCAGCTTAGCCCCGGGACAGGGGAATCAGCCCCAGCATTTT.

The V and J genes are TRBV7-9 and TRBJ2-5; maybe TRBD1 (6 bases). CDR3 size: 13 residues. Germline CDR1 SEHNR, CDR2 FQNEAQ (reference sequence). The ends were cut back, 1 base at V and 5 bases at J, with 8 bases in the middle. CDR3 sequence (DNA): TGTGCCAGCAGCTTAGTGAGGGGGGAGACCCAGTACTTC. Translated: CASSLVRGETQYF. The variable domain in full, completed from reference TRBV7-9 and TRBJ2-5, reads DTGVSQNPRHKITKRGQNVTFRCDPISEHNRLYWYRQTLGQGPEFLTYFQNEAQLEKSRLLSDRFSAERPKGSFSTLEIQRTEQGDSAMYLCASSLVRGETQYFGPGTRLLVL.

The CDR3 reads CASSQVPQSYEKLFF. CDR3 bases: TGCGCCAGCAGCCAAGTCCCACAGTCTTATGAAAAACTGTTTTTT. This chain uses TRBV4-1 with TRBJ1-4; no reliable D call. The germline CDR1 and CDR2 sequences are MGHRA and YSYEKL. The CDR3 is made up of 15 amino acids. The V gene lost 1 base and the J gene lost 6 bases, with 12 bases spanning the gap.

The CDR3 DNA sequence: TGTGCCAGCAGCTTCTTGTTACAGGGCAGGGTTTATGGCTACACCTTC. Encoded protein: CASSFLLQGRVYGYTF. V and J are TRBV5-4 and TRBJ1-2, with D tentatively TRBD1 (6 bases). Germline assignment: CDR1 SGHNT and CDR2 YYREEE (reference sequence). This CDR3 is 16 amino acids long. The V and J ends lost 2 bases and 5 bases respectively, with 19 bases between them. The full variable domain, completed using reference TRBV5-4 and TRBJ1-2, is ETGVTQSPTHLIKTRGQQVTLRCSSQSGHNTVSWYQQALGQGPQFIFQYYREEENGRGNFPPRFSGLQFPNYSSELNVNALELDDSALYLCASSFLLQGRVYGYTFGSGTRLTVV.

The genes are TRBV4-1 and TRBJ1-2, with 9 nucleotides matching TRBD1. The germline gives CDR1 MGHRA, CDR2 YSYEKL. After removal of 5 bases from V and 7 bases from J, the junction contained 5 bases not matched to a gene. CDR3 length: 13 amino acids. CDR3 region: CASSFGTGTGYTF. CDR3 coding DNA: TGCGCCAGCAGCTTCGGGACAGGGACTGGCTACACCTTC.

The V call is TRBV18, the J call TRBJ1-4, with no clear D. Trimming cost V 3 bases and J 0 bases, with 11 bases left between them. Germline V gene lookup returns CDR1 KGHSH and CDR2 LQKENI. The CDR3 extends over 16 amino acids. In nucleotides, the CDR3 is TGTGCCAGCTCACCCTCGGTTCCGGCAACTAATGAAAAACTGTTTTTT. Its protein is CASSPSVPATNEKLFF.

In its sample, this clone was seen a few times. This chain uses TRBV14 with TRBJ2-7; TRBD2 matches at 9 bases. With V trimmed by 2 bases and J by 2 bases, 4 bases remained unmatched. The V gene's germline CDR1 is SGHDN and CDR2 FVKESK. The CDR3 is 15 amino acids. The CDR3 protein is CASSQTLAGTYEQYF. The CDR3 nucleotides are TGTGCCAGCAGCCAAACCCTAGCGGGGACCTACGAGCAGTACTTC.

V and J are TRBV14 and TRBJ2-7; 11 nucleotides line up with TRBD2. The V and J ends lost 4 bases and 1 base, in that order; junction bases with no gene match: 6. Germline loops: CDR1 SGHDN, CDR2 FVKESK. The CDR3 sequence is 16 residues long. In nucleotides, the CDR3 is TGTGCCAGCAGCCCAACTCCTAGCGGGAGGTCCTACGAGCAGTACTTC. Translation: CASSPTPSGRSYEQYF.

V and J are TRBV9 and TRBJ2-2; D not resolved. Germline V gene sequence: CDR1 SGDLS, CDR2 YYNGEE. V lost 0 bases to trimming and J lost 0 bases, with 15 bases between them. The CDR3 extends over 18 amino acids. Here the CDR3 reads CASSVDVYRQPNTGELFF. In nucleotides, the CDR3 is TGTGCCAGCAGCGTAGACGTGTACAGACAACCGAACACCGGGGAGCTGTTTTTT.

Relative to its sample, this clone is large. CDR3 loop: CASSPVGPDQPQHF. CDR3 in DNA: TGCGCCAGCAGCCCCGTGGGGCCGGATCAGCCCCAGCATTTT. The J gene is TRBJ1-5, the V gene TRBV4-1, with D possibly TRBD1 on 5 matching bases. The CDR3 loop spans 14 amino acids. Germline assignment: CDR1 MGHRA and CDR2 YSYEKL. Trimming took off 4 bases at V and 5 bases at J, with 12 bases between the two ends.

The rearrangement links TRBV5-1 to TRBJ1-4; 8 bases match TRBD1. The CDR3 is 14 residues long. Trimming at V came to 4 bases and at J to 8 bases, leaving 7 bases not matched to a gene. Germline assignment: CDR1 SGHRS and CDR2 YFSETQ. The CDR3 bases are TGCGCCAGCAGCCTATGGACAGGGAACGAAAAACTGTTTTTT. Its translation: CASSLWTGNEKLFF.

V is TRBV19 and J is TRBJ1-5, with TRBD1 as a possible D gene (5 bases). In germline, CDR1 is LNHDA, CDR2 SQIVND (reference sequence). This CDR3 is 12 amino acids long. V was clipped by 10 bases and J by 6 bases, with 13 bases between them. CDR3 region: CATSPGSQPQHF. In nucleotides, the CDR3 is TGTGCCACCTCGCCAGGGTCTCAGCCCCAGCATTTT. Filled out from reference TRBV19 and TRBJ1-5, the complete variable domain reads DGGITQSPKYLFRKEGQNVTLSCEQNLNHDAMYWYRQDPGQGLRLIYYSQIVNDFQKGDIAEGYSVSREKKESFPLTVTSAQKNPTAFYLCATSPGSQPQHFGDGTRLSIL.

This clone occurred once. The CDR3 loop reads CSARAREQFF. DNA of the CDR3: TGCAGTGCTAGAGCACGGGAGCAGTTCTTC. The genes are TRBV20-1 and TRBJ2-1; D ambiguous. The germline gives CDR1 DFQATT, CDR2 SNEGSKA (reference sequence). The germline V and J ends were trimmed by 1 base and 10 bases, with 5 bases remaining between them. CDR3 length: 10 amino acids.

As for this clone: Other DNA sequences of this sample code for an identical CDR3. This rearrangement joins TRBV7-2 to TRBJ2-1, with TRBD1 identical over 7 bases. The CDR3 consists of 14 residues. The V segment lost 4 bases and the J segment 5 bases; nucleotides outside the gene matches: 5. The germline V gene encodes CDR1 SGHTA and CDR2 FQGNSA. This CDR3 is CASSSYRGHNEQFF. CDR3 DNA: TGTGCCAGCAGCTCCTACAGGGGCCACAATGAGCAGTTCTTC.

This chain joins TRBV13 and TRBJ2-7, with D possibly matching TRBD2 (5 bases). Germline V lookup: CDR1 PRHDT, CDR2 FYEKMQ (reference sequence). The CDR3 sequence is 16 residues long. Between the trimmed V and J ends, which lost 0 bases and 2 bases, there was a span of 14 bases. The CDR3 sequence is CASSLGPLTGTYEQYF. CDR3 nucleotides: TGTGCCAGCAGCTTAGGCCCCCTCACCGGGACCTACGAGCAGTACTTC.

The V call is TRBV5-5, the J call TRBJ2-7, with 7 bases lining up with TRBD1. This CDR3 has 14 amino acids. The germline CDR1 and CDR2 sequences are SGHKS and YYEKEE (reference sequence). The trim removed 0 bases at V and 8 bases at J, leaving 8 bases unmatched. CDR3 sequence (DNA): TGTGCCAGCAGCTTGGACGGGACAGTGTGGAAGCAGTACTTC. Translation gives CASSLDGTVWKQYF.

V usage is TRBV19 and J usage is TRBJ2-7; 8 positions agree with TRBD1. Germline V gene data show CDR1 as LNHDA and CDR2 as SQIVND (reference sequence). The CDR3 has 11 amino acids. V shed 6 bases, J shed 8 bases, and the junction held 3 bases outside the gene matches. The CDR3 nucleotides are TGTGCCAGTAGGGGACAGGTCAAGCAGTACTTC. Protein: CASRGQVKQYF.

This chain connects TRBV10-1 to TRBJ2-6; 8 nucleotides line up with TRBD1. V gave up 0 bases and J gave up 1 base; unmatched junction bases: 11. Germline-derived CDR1 and CDR2 are WNHNN and SYGVQD (reference sequence). This CDR3 has 20 amino acids. The CDR3 protein is CASSESPPGTGLSGANVLTF. The CDR3 nucleotides read TGCGCCAGCAGTGAGTCACCTCCCGGGACAGGATTATCTGGGGCCAACGTCCTGACTTTC.

The rearrangement joins TRBV11-2 to TRBJ2-5, with 7 bases matching TRBD2. Trimming removed 1 base from V and 5 bases from J; junction bases left unmatched: 4. Germline values: CDR1 SGHAT, CDR2 FQNNGV. The CDR3 runs 14 residues. CDR3 amino acids: CASSLVSGRETQYF. DNA for the CDR3: TGTGCCAGCAGCTTAGTTTCCGGGAGGGAGACCCAGTACTTC.

The chain employs TRBV5-4 and TRBJ1-2, with D tentatively TRBD1 (6 bases). Trimming removed 0 bases at V and 4 bases at J, with 13 bases between. CDR1 is SGHNT, CDR2 YYREEE, per germline (reference sequence). This CDR3 spans 15 amino acids. The chain's CDR3 is CASSLAMTGTYGYTF. The CDR3 DNA sequence: TGTGCCAGCAGCTTGGCCATGACAGGCACCTATGGCTACACCTTC.

J is TRBJ2-3 and V is TRBV6-1, with TRBD1 matching 7 bases. The V gene end was trimmed by 10 bases and the J gene end by 0 bases; junction bases not matched to a gene: 7. The CDR3 sequence is 14 residues long. From germline, CDR1 is MNHNS and CDR2 SASEGT. The CDR3 sequence: CATEPGGSTDTQYF. The CDR3 bases are TGTGCCACCGAACCAGGGGGTAGCACAGATACGCAGTATTTT.

The chain recombines TRBV14 with TRBJ2-3; 7 bases align to TRBD2. Germline loops: CDR1 SGHDN, CDR2 FVKESK. Germline trimming cut 2 bases from V and 3 bases from J; bases unmatched to any gene: 2. The CDR3 has 14 amino acids. The CDR3 nucleotides read TGTGCCAGCAGCCAATACGGGGGGACAGATACGCAGTATTTT. Protein: CASSQYGGTDTQYF.